This paragraph reports one T cell receptor beta chain. The antigen is unknown. These data are taken from a study of beta chain features in type 1 diabetes. Sequencing targeted expressed TCRB transcripts, as all isolated RNA had been reverse transcribed. Sequenced by immunoSEQ multiplex PCR; TCRdb stores in-frame clones only, minus some. Of under 70,000 clones in the sample, 63% were seen once. Whole-study results and caveats: Significant though moderate, a shortening of TCRB CDR3s appeared in all four CD4+ subsets of Type 1 diabetes patients. The analysis here could not establish whether HLA type shapes TCRB rearrangement.

CDR3 length equals 19 residues. The junction had 12 bases not matched to a gene; V was cut back by 1 base and J by 0 bases. The germline gives CDR1 LGHNA, CDR2 YNFKEQ. Donors underwent one heparinised blood draw, 90 to 150 mL on average. This receptor was obtained from a woman in her 30s with type 1 diabetes. The specimen was stem cell memory CD4+ T cells from blood. The rearrangement joins TRBV4-2 to TRBJ2-3, with TRBD2 matching 8 bases. This CDR3 reads CASSQGSGRGGYSTDTQYF. The CDR3 DNA reads TGTGCCAGCAGCCAAGGTTCCGGGAGGGGGGGTTATAGCACAGATACGCAGTATTTT.